This is a list of T cell receptor beta chains from one sample in a study of blood T cell repertoires in COVID-19. Measured with immunoSEQ multiplex PCR; TCRdb has only the in-frame clones, and not every one. The sample carries about 200,000 clones, over 80% recorded once. What was sequenced was peripheral blood. The receptors were gathered from a man in his forties or fifties with acute or convalescent COVID-19. CDR3s include the opening cysteine and the closing phenylalanine or tryptophan. The order of the fields is D gene, clone size, V gene, J gene, CDR3 protein, CDR3 DNA. The D gene is left open where the match is weak. Clone size is stated in some rows and not others, as once, few, many or a class when expanded.

D: TRBD1
size: -
V: TRBV19
J: TRBJ1-2
CDR3: CASSIGQGANYGYTF
DNA: TGTGCCAGTAGTATAGGCCAGGGGGCGAACTATGGCTACACCTTC

D: -
size: few
V: TRBV6-5
J: TRBJ1-5
CDR3: CASSMDKNNQPQHF
DNA: TGTGCCAGCAGTATGGACAAGAACAATCAGCCCCAGCATTTT

D: TRBD2
size: -
V: TRBV7-2
J: TRBJ2-7
CDR3: CASSLPLLAGDQYEQYF
DNA: TGTGCCAGCAGCTTACCCCTTTTAGCGGGAGATCAATACGAGCAGTACTTC

D: -
size: -
V: TRBV9
J: TRBJ1-4
CDR3: CASSRGFANEKLFF
DNA: TGTGCCAGCAGCCGAGGGTTCGCCAATGAAAAACTGTTTTTT

D: -
size: -
V: TRBV7-7
J: TRBJ2-2
CDR3: CASSLDSGKLGELFF
DNA: TGTGCCAGCAGCTTGGACAGCGGGAAGCTCGGGGAGCTGTTTTTT

D: TRBD1
size: -
V: TRBV20-1
J: TRBJ2-1
CDR3: CSAGQGNEQFF
DNA: TGCAGTGCCGGACAGGGCAATGAGCAGTTCTTC

D: -
size: -
V: TRBV30
J: TRBJ2-7
CDR3: CAWSVRRTGEQYF
DNA: TGTGCCTGGAGTGTACGGAGAACCGGCGAGCAGTACTTC

D: -
size: -
V: TRBV28
J: TRBJ2-5
CDR3: CASSRQRYQETQYF
DNA: TGTGCCAGCAGTCGACAGAGATACCAAGAGACCCAGTACTTC

D: -
size: -
V: TRBV9
J: TRBJ2-7
CDR3: CASSVPHRERSYEQYF
DNA: TGTGCCAGCAGCGTACCCCACAGGGAACGCTCCTACGAGCAGTACTTC

D: TRBD1
size: -
V: TRBV7-2
J: TRBJ2-5
CDR3: CASSLQGSLETQYF
DNA: TGTGCCAGCAGCCTACAGGGGTCTCTGGAGACCCAGTACTTC

D: -
size: many
V: TRBV10-1
J: TRBJ1-2
CDR3: CASSGGLGGTNLGYTF
DNA: TGCGCCAGCAGTGGAGGGTTGGGGGGAACTAACCTCGGCTACACCTTC

D: TRBD1
size: -
V: TRBV4-2
J: TRBJ1-2
CDR3: CASSQETGRQFTYGYTF
DNA: TGTGCCAGCAGCCAAGAGACAGGGAGACAGTTCACCTATGGCTACACCTTC

D: -
size: -
V: TRBV5-1
J: TRBJ1-5
CDR3: CASSPGRGREPQHF
DNA: TGCGCCAGCAGCCCAGGCCGGGGTAGGGAGCCCCAGCATTTT

D: -
size: -
V: TRBV14
J: TRBJ1-2
CDR3: CASSPRQPYYGYTF
DNA: TGTGCCAGCAGCCCTCGACAGCCCTACTATGGCTACACCTTC

D: TRBD1
size: -
V: TRBV3-1/TRBV3-2
J: TRBJ1-1
CDR3: CASSQDGDRGTEAFF
DNA: TGTGCCAGCAGCCAAGACGGGGACAGGGGGACTGAAGCTTTCTTT

D: TRBD1
size: -
V: TRBV9
J: TRBJ2-7
CDR3: CASSVTGQGTTSEQYF
DNA: TGTGCCAGCAGCGTAACGGGACAGGGGACGACTAGCGAGCAGTACTTC

D: TRBD1
size: -
V: TRBV6-5
J: TRBJ1-5
CDR3: CASSYVQGRQPQHF
DNA: TGTGCCAGCAGTTACGTACAGGGGAGGCAGCCCCAGCATTTT

D: -
size: -
V: TRBV7-2
J: TRBJ1-6
CDR3: CASQRESSYNSPLHF
DNA: TGTGCCTCCCAAAGGGAGAGCTCCTATAATTCACCCCTCCACTTT

D: -
size: -
V: TRBV3-1/TRBV3-2
J: TRBJ2-2
CDR3: CASSQDLTASNTGELFF
DNA: TGTGCCAGCAGCCAAGATCTCACTGCATCGAACACCGGGGAGCTGTTTTTT

D: -
size: -
V: TRBV7-2
J: TRBJ2-2
CDR3: CASSLRQNTGELFF
DNA: TGTGCCAGCAGCTTAAGACAGAACACCGGGGAGCTGTTTTTT

D: -
size: -
V: TRBV6-1
J: TRBJ2-7
CDR3: CASSEVSDSLYYEQYF
DNA: TGTGCCAGCAGTGAGGTTTCGGACAGCCTCTACTACGAGCAGTACTTC

D: TRBD1
size: once
V: TRBV29-1
J: TRBJ1-2
CDR3: CSVPKGQGLYGYTF
DNA: TGCAGCGTCCCCAAGGGACAGGGCCTCTATGGCTACACCTTC

D: TRBD1
size: -
V: TRBV6-5
J: TRBJ1-2
CDR3: CASHRDRSFYGYTF
DNA: TGTGCCAGCCACCGGGACAGGAGCTTTTATGGCTACACCTTC

D: -
size: -
V: TRBV6-5
J: TRBJ2-1
CDR3: CASKALAGEEEQFF
DNA: TGTGCCAGCAAGGCACTCGCCGGGGAGGAGGAGCAGTTCTTC

D: TRBD1
size: once
V: TRBV9
J: TRBJ1-6
CDR3: CASSGMSQGASNSPLHF
DNA: TGTGCCAGCAGCGGAATGTCACAGGGGGCAAGTAATTCACCCCTCCACTTT

D: TRBD1
size: -
V: TRBV18
J: TRBJ1-5
CDR3: CASSPQTGSNQPQHF
DNA: TGTGCCAGCTCACCACAGACAGGGAGCAATCAGCCCCAGCATTTT

D: -
size: few
V: TRBV7-9
J: TRBJ1-4
CDR3: CASSLAIGGREKLFF
DNA: TGTGCCAGCAGCTTAGCGATCGGGGGGAGAGAAAAACTGTTTTTT

D: -
size: few
V: TRBV14
J: TRBJ1-1
CDR3: CASSQVTGRYDTEAFF
DNA: TGTGCCAGCAGCCAAGTGACAGGCAGGTACGACACTGAAGCTTTCTTT

D: TRBD1
size: -
V: TRBV2
J: TRBJ1-4
CDR3: CASRRTGGVEKLFF
DNA: TGTGCCAGCCGCCGGACAGGGGGTGTTGAAAAACTGTTTTTT

D: -
size: few
V: TRBV12-3/TRBV12-4
J: TRBJ2-5
CDR3: CASRERAGETQYF
DNA: TGTGCCAGCAGGGAGCGGGCTGGGGAGACCCAGTACTTC

D: -
size: -
V: TRBV30
J: TRBJ1-6
CDR3: CAWGTGVNSPLHF
DNA: TGTGCCTGGGGGACGGGAGTTAATTCACCCCTCCACTTT

D: -
size: -
V: TRBV5-1
J: TRBJ2-7
CDR3: CASSSNPGHPYEQYF
DNA: TGCGCCAGCAGCTCCAATCCGGGACACCCCTACGAGCAGTACTTC

D: -
size: -
V: TRBV9
J: TRBJ2-1
CDR3: CASSPRGGGESYNEQFF
DNA: TGTGCCAGCAGCCCCCGAGGTGGCGGGGAATCCTACAATGAGCAGTTCTTC

D: -
size: -
V: TRBV29-1
J: TRBJ1-3
CDR3: CSARQKNSGNTIYF
DNA: TGCAGCGCCCGACAGAAAAACTCTGGAAACACCATATATTTT

D: TRBD1
size: -
V: TRBV7-9
J: TRBJ1-1
CDR3: CASSPQQGQDPEAFF
DNA: TGTGCCAGCAGCCCTCAACAGGGGCAGGATCCTGAAGCTTTCTTT

D: TRBD1
size: -
V: TRBV6-1
J: TRBJ1-6
CDR3: CASSDTGGSSPLHF
DNA: TGTGCCAGCAGTGATACAGGGGGAAGTTCACCCCTCCACTTT

D: TRBD1
size: -
V: TRBV19
J: TRBJ1-2
CDR3: CASSKGQGEINYGYTF
DNA: TGTGCCAGTAGTAAAGGACAGGGGGAGATCAACTATGGCTACACCTTC

D: -
size: -
V: TRBV30
J: TRBJ1-1
CDR3: CAWSGGVLNTEAFF
DNA: TGTGCCTGGAGTGGGGGGGTCCTGAACACTGAAGCTTTCTTT

D: -
size: -
V: TRBV27
J: TRBJ1-5
CDR3: CASSQGSNQPQHF
DNA: TGTGCCAGCAGCCAGGGGAGCAATCAGCCCCAGCATTTT

D: -
size: -
V: TRBV6-1
J: TRBJ1-2
CDR3: CASSEELGGSFGYTF
DNA: TGTGCCAGCAGTGAAGAATTGGGGGGGAGCTTTGGCTACACCTTC

D: TRBD2
size: -
V: TRBV5-1
J: TRBJ2-7
CDR3: CASSLQREREQYF
DNA: TGCGCCAGCAGCTTGCAGCGGGAGCGCGAGCAGTACTTC

D: TRBD1
size: -
V: TRBV13
J: TRBJ1-4
CDR3: CASSARTGGRGEKLFF
DNA: TGTGCCAGCAGCGCCAGAACAGGGGGTAGGGGTGAAAAACTGTTTTTT

D: TRBD1
size: -
V: TRBV19
J: TRBJ1-5
CDR3: CASSGTGGNQPQHF
DNA: TGTGCCAGCTCCGGGACAGGGGGCAATCAGCCCCAGCATTTT

D: -
size: -
V: TRBV5-8
J: TRBJ2-5
CDR3: CASSQILQGQETQYF
DNA: TGTGCCAGCAGCCAAATTCTACAGGGACAAGAGACCCAGTACTTC

D: -
size: -
V: TRBV27
J: TRBJ2-2
CDR3: CASSSVAGVRANTGELFF
DNA: TGTGCCAGCAGTTCAGTGGCAGGTGTAAGAGCGAACACCGGGGAGCTGTTTTTT

D: TRBD1
size: -
V: TRBV5-1
J: TRBJ1-2
CDR3: CASSLGQGGYTF
DNA: TGCGCCAGCAGCTTGGGACAGGGGGGCTACACCTTC

D: -
size: -
V: TRBV27
J: TRBJ1-1
CDR3: CASSQQQGRTEAFF
DNA: TGTGCCAGCAGCCAACAGCAGGGGAGAACTGAAGCTTTCTTT

D: -
size: once
V: TRBV5-6
J: TRBJ2-2
CDR3: CASSLWGANTGELFF
DNA: TGTGCCAGCAGCTTGTGGGGGGCGAACACCGGGGAGCTGTTTTTT

D: -
size: once
V: TRBV14
J: TRBJ2-1
CDR3: CASSQDWHAEQFF
DNA: TGTGCCAGCAGCCAAGATTGGCACGCTGAGCAGTTCTTC

D: TRBD1
size: -
V: TRBV4-1
J: TRBJ1-2
CDR3: CASSQVSGGEGYTF
DNA: TGCGCCAGCAGCCAAGTATCAGGGGGCGAGGGCTACACCTTC

D: -
size: -
V: TRBV4-1
J: TRBJ1-5
CDR3: CASSQGTVWQGNQPQHF
DNA: TGCGCCAGCAGCCAAGGAACCGTCTGGCAGGGGAATCAGCCCCAGCATTTT

D: TRBD1
size: -
V: TRBV5-5
J: TRBJ2-1
CDR3: CASSLGQGNEQFF
DNA: TGTGCCAGCAGTCTCGGACAGGGCAATGAGCAGTTCTTC

D: -
size: few
V: TRBV18
J: TRBJ1-1
CDR3: CASSGPNTEAFF
DNA: TGTGCCAGCTCGGGGCCGAACACTGAAGCTTTCTTT